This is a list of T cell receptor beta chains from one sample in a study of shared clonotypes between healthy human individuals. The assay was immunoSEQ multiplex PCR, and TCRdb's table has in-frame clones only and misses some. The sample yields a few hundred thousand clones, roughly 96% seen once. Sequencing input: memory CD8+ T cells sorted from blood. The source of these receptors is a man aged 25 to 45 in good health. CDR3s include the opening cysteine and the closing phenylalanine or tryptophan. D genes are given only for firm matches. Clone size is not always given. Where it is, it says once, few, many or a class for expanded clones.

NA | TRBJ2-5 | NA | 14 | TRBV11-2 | CASSLGRRSETQYF | TGTGCCAGCAGCTTAGGGCGGCGGTCGGAGACCCAGTACTTC
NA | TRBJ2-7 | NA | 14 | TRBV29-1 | CSVEDGGRGYEQYF | TGCAGCGTTGAAGATGGTGGGAGGGGGTACGAGCAGTACTTC
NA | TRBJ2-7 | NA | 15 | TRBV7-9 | CASSLGGAASYEQYF | TGTGCCAGCAGCTTGGGGGGAGCCGCTTCCTACGAGCAGTACTTC
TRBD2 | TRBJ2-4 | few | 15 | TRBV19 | CASSITGGYKNIQYF | TGTGCCAGTAGTATTACGGGAGGGTACAAAAACATTCAGTACTTC
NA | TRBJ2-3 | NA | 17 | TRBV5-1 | CASSLGAGRLGTDTQYF | TGCGCCAGCAGCTTGGGGGCCGGACGGCTCGGAACAGATACGCAGTATTTT
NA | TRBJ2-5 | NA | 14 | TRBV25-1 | CASSELGGQETQYF | TGTGCCAGCAGTGAACTCGGCGGGCAAGAGACCCAGTACTTC
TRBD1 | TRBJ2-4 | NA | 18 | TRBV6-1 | CASSVNRGRVDAKNIQYF | TGTGCCAGCAGTGTCAACAGGGGGCGGGTTGATGCCAAAAACATTCAGTACTTC
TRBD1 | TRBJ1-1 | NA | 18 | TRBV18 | CASSYLWTGQDTNTEAFF | TGTGCCAGCTCCTACCTATGGACAGGGCAAGACACGAACACTGAAGCTTTCTTT
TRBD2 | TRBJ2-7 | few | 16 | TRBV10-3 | CAISEPSSGSDYEQYF | TGTGCCATCAGTGAGCCTTCTAGCGGGAGTGACTACGAGCAGTACTTC
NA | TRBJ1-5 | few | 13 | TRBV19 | CASSTGLYQPQHF | TGTGCCAGTAGTACAGGGCTATATCAGCCCCAGCATTTT
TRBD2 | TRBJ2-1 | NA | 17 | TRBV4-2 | CASTQGLAGTTYNEQFF | TGTGCCAGCACGCAGGGACTAGCGGGGACCACCTACAATGAGCAGTTCTTC
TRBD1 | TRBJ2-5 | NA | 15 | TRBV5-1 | CASSSTGVVGETQYF | TGCGCCAGCAGCTCCACAGGGGTAGTAGGAGAGACCCAGTACTTC
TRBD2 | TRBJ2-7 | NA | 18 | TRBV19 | CASSAGTPGTSGPYEQYF | TGTGCCAGTAGTGCCGGGACACCCGGGACTAGCGGGCCCTACGAGCAGTACTTC
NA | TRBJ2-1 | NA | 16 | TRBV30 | CAWTTGPWRAHNEQFF | TGTGCCTGGACCACCGGCCCATGGCGGGCACACAATGAGCAGTTCTTC
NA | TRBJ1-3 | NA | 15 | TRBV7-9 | CASSLIRPSGNTIYF | TGTGCCAGCAGCTTAATCCGTCCTTCTGGAAACACCATATATTTT
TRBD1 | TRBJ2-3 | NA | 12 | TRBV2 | CATDRGTDTQYF | TGTGCCACGGACAGGGGCACAGATACGCAGTATTTT